This record covers a single T cell receptor (beta chain). Germline-derived CDR1 and CDR2 are SSHAT and FNYEAQ (reference sequence). The CDR3 consists of 16 residues. The data are from a study of monozygotic twins with inflammatory bowel disease. TCRdb re-called the 5' RACE reads and shows each CDR3 protein once, DNA omitted. This repertoire includes approximately 400,000 distinct CDR3 sequences. The chain employs TRBV7-7 and TRBJ2-3; TCRdb outputs TRBD2, but without DNA this stays unchecked. The clonotype comes from a human donor with ulcerative colitis or Crohn's disease, or a healthy co-twin of an affected twin (not recorded which). The material sequenced was blood. CDR3 in amino acids: CASSPAVWEGTDTQYF.